The 25 T cell receptor beta chains reported below all come from one sample, sequenced in a study of T cells in Graves' hyperthyroidism and ophthalmopathy. Amplification of TCR beta CDR3 regions was performed using RNA transcripts as template. HTBI primers drove first-round RT-PCR of the TCR CDR3. TCRdb passed the multiplex PCR reads through MiXCR, listing each CDR3 protein once. The top ten hold approximately 31% of the sample, which has 600,000 to 800,000 distinct CDR3 sequences, over 35% seen once. Input material: blood. The receptors derive from a woman between 40 and 50 years old with Graves' hyperthyroidism.

The CDR3 loop reads CATSDYGGSYNEQFF. Written as DNA, the CDR3 is TGTGCCACCAGTGATTATGGGGGATCCTACAATGAGCAGTTCTTC. This chain connects TRBV24-1 to TRBJ2-1, with D perhaps assigned TRBD1 or TRBD2 (5 bases each). CDR1 is KGHDR, CDR2 SFDVKD, per germline. This CDR3 has 15 residues. V was trimmed by 2 bases and J by 1 base, leaving 8 bases between them.

This clonotype came up many times. The chain recombines TRBV5-6 with TRBJ1-6; 7 nucleotides align to TRBD1. V gave up 3 bases and J gave up 7 bases; unmatched junction bases: 4. Germline CDR1 SGHDT, CDR2 YYEEEE. The length of the CDR3 is 14 residues. The CDR3 sequence: CASSWGQQNSPLHF. The CDR3 DNA reads TGTGCCAGCAGCTGGGGACAGCAAAATTCACCCCTCCACTTT.

This clonotype was observed many times. The chain links TRBV7-9 to TRBJ1-5, with D perhaps TRBD1 (5 bases). CDR3 length: 14 amino acids. Germline-derived CDR1 and CDR2 are SEHNR and FQNEAQ (reference sequence). The V and J ends lost 5 bases and 7 bases respectively, with 15 bases between them. DNA of the CDR3: TGTGCCAGCAGCGGTGGAGCGGGGCTCCAGCCCCAGCATTTT. Protein product: CASSGGAGLQPQHF.

This clonotype was seen a single time. The chain couples TRBV29-1 to TRBJ1-1; no clear D. The V and J ends lost 3 bases and 10 bases respectively, with 9 bases between them. The CDR3 spans 10 residues. The germline gives CDR1 SQVTM, CDR2 ANQGSEA. In DNA form, the CDR3 reads TGCAGCGTTGACGACCGGGGAGCTTTCTTT. This gives the protein CSVDDRGAFF.

The rearrangement joins TRBV11-2 to TRBJ2-5; TRBD2 matches at 7 bases. The V gene's germline CDR1 is SGHAT and CDR2 FQNNGV. Trimming removed 1 base from V and 2 bases from J; junction bases left unmatched: 13. CDR3 length: 18 residues. The CDR3 bases are TGTGCCAGCAGCTTAGTTCGGGGGTCGGGGGGTGCTCAAGAGACCCAGTACTTC. Amino acids: CASSLVRGSGGAQETQYF.

V and J are TRBV7-2 and TRBJ2-2; TRBD1 might be the D (6 bases). Germline assignment: CDR1 SGHTA and CDR2 FQGNSA. This CDR3 region has 14 residues. The V end lost 3 bases, the J end lost 3 bases, and 8 bases lay between the germline ends. The CDR3 reads CASSFSGDTGELFF. Here the CDR3 DNA reads TGTGCCAGCAGCTTCTCAGGGGACACCGGGGAGCTGTTTTTT.

The chain employs TRBV6-1 and TRBJ1-1; D possibly corresponds to TRBD1 (6 bases). Per germline, CDR1 MNHNS and CDR2 SASEGT. The CDR3 contains 13 residues. With 7 bases removed from V and 6 bases from J, the gap between germline ends came to 15 bases. The CDR3 nucleotides are TGTGCCAGCAAAATGGACCCAGGGGCTGAAGCTTTCTTT. Amino acids: CASKMDPGAEAFF.

V and J are TRBV6-1 and TRBJ1-5, with 7 bases that match TRBD1. V dropped 7 bases and J dropped 0; count of bases not matched to a gene: 12. Germline V lookup: CDR1 MNHNS, CDR2 SASEGT. There are 17 residues in the CDR3. The CDR3 coding sequence is TGTGCCAGCACTACGCGGACAGGCACCTATAGCAATCAGCCCCAGCATTTT. It encodes CASTTRTGTYSNQPQHF.

Many counts were recorded for this clonotype. CDR3 DNA sequence: TGTGCCAGCAGCCCCATTCCGGGACAGCATCAAGAGACCCAGTACTTC. Its translation is CASSPIPGQHQETQYF. The chain uses TRBV7-9 and TRBJ2-5; 7 nucleotides line up with TRBD1. Germline V gene data show CDR1 as SEHNR and CDR2 as FQNEAQ (reference sequence). J gave up 2 bases and V 5 bases, and 11 bases lay outside the gene matches. The CDR3 is made up of 16 amino acids. Together with reference TRBV7-9 and TRBJ2-5, the CDR3 gives the full variable domain: DTGVSQNPRHKITKRGQNVTFRCDPISEHNRLYWYRQTLGQGPEFLTYFQNEAQLEKSRLLSDRFSAERPKGSFSTLEIQRTEQGDSAMYLCASSPIPGQHQETQYFGPGTRLLVL.

The gene calls are TRBV10-2 and TRBJ1-1, with a tentative D call TRBD1 (6 bases). The CDR3 spans 19 residues. Trimming removed 6 bases from V and 2 bases from J, with 28 bases in between. Germline CDR1 is WSHSY and CDR2 is SAAADI. The CDR3 here is CASSQGIFGIDRPNTEAFF. DNA of the CDR3: TGCGCCAGCAGCCAAGGGATCTTCGGAATTGACAGGCCAAACACTGAAGCTTTCTTT.

The CDR3 here is CATSSLDLSGANVLTF. The CDR3 region has the DNA TGTGCCACCAGCAGCTTGGACCTCTCTGGGGCCAACGTCCTGACTTTC. J is TRBJ2-6 and V is TRBV15; D is unresolved. V lost 3 bases and J lost 0, with 9 bases in between. The germline CDR1 and CDR2 sequences are LNHNV and YYDKDF (reference sequence). This CDR3 spans 16 amino acids. The whole variable domain, remainder taken from reference TRBV15 and TRBJ2-6, is DAMVIQNPRYQVTQFGKPVTLSCSQTLNHNVMYWYQQKSSQAPKLLFHYYDKDFNNEADTPDNFQSRRPNTSFCFLDIRSPGLGDTAMYLCATSSLDLSGANVLTFGAGSRLTVL.

The chain has TRBV19 and TRBJ2-3; 7 bases map to TRBD2. CDR3 size: 16 residues. V lost 5 bases, J lost 2 bases, and 10 bases stayed unmatched. CDR1 is LNHDA, CDR2 SQIVND, per germline (reference sequence). The CDR3 loop reads CASSAGLLANTDTQYF. DNA for the CDR3: TGTGCCAGTAGTGCGGGACTATTAGCCAACACAGATACGCAGTATTTT.

The chain employs TRBV20-1 and TRBJ2-7; TRBD1 is a possible D gene (8 bases). CDR3 size: 16 residues. The germline V gene has CDR1 DFQATT and CDR2 SNEGSKA (reference sequence). Trimming took 5 bases from V and 2 from J, leaving 22 bases between them. CDR3 loop: CSAGLYEQGGTYEQYF. The CDR3 DNA sequence: TGCAGTGCTGGACTGTACGAACAGGGGGGGACCTACGAGCAGTACTTC.

This clonotype was observed at least ten times. The rearrangement uses TRBV5-6 and TRBJ1-5; D possibly corresponds to TRBD1 (5 bases). The germline gives CDR1 SGHDT, CDR2 YYEEEE. The CDR3 extends over 16 amino acids. With 1 base removed from V and 7 bases from J, the gap between germline ends came to 18 bases. DNA for the CDR3: TGTGCCAGCAGCTTGTACGGCAGGGAGAAGCAGCAGCCCCAGCATTTT. Protein product: CASSLYGREKQQPQHF.

This clonotype has a handful of counts. The chain employs TRBV20-1 and TRBJ2-7, with 7 positions matching TRBD2. This CDR3 region has 12 residues. The V gene end was trimmed by 6 bases and the J gene end by 3 bases; junction bases not matched to a gene: 5. Germline CDR1 and CDR2: DFQATT and SNEGSKA (reference sequence). This CDR3 reads CSAGTKNYEQYF. CDR3 coding DNA: TGCAGTGCCGGGACTAAGAACTACGAGCAGTACTTC.

This clonotype was seen repeatedly, ten times or more. This chain links TRBV9 with TRBJ1-5, with D tentatively TRBD1 (5 bases). This CDR3 region has 14 residues. Trimming removed 4 bases from V and 4 bases from J, with 12 bases in between. The germline V gene encodes CDR1 SGDLS and CDR2 YYNGEE. The CDR3 DNA is TGTGCCAGCAGCTCCGACAGAACGAATCAGCCCCAGCATTTT. As protein: CASSSDRTNQPQHF.

This chain uses TRBV19 with TRBJ1-4, with TRBD1 matching over 12 bases. The CDR3 spans 15 residues. Germline CDR1 LNHDA, CDR2 SQIVND (reference sequence). The junction had 9 bases not matched to a gene; V was cut back by 4 bases and J by 12 bases. CDR3 bases: TGTGCCAGTAGTAGGCTAGGGACAGGGGGCGTAGAACTGTTTTTT. It codes for CASSRLGTGGVELFF. Supplemented by reference TRBV19 and TRBJ1-4, the full variable domain reads DGGITQSPKYLFRKEGQNVTLSCEQNLNHDAMYWYRQDPGQGLRLIYYSQIVNDFQKGDIAEGYSVSREKKESFPLTVTSAQKNPTAFYLCASSRLGTGGVELFFGSGTQLSVL.

This clonotype was seen a handful of times. The rearrangement links TRBV7-2 to TRBJ1-2; D is undetermined. The CDR3 extends over 18 amino acids. Germline V gene sequence: CDR1 SGHTA, CDR2 FQGNSA. V dropped 3 bases and J dropped 5 bases, with 25 bases sitting between them. DNA for the CDR3: TGTGCCAGCAGCTTTTTTCCGGCGGGTTCCTCTCCGATTTATGGCTACACCTTC. The encoded protein is CASSFFPAGSSPIYGYTF.

This clonotype was seen ten or more times. V is TRBV7-9 and J is TRBJ1-4; D uncertain. Deletions cut 4 bases from V and 2 bases from J, with 8 bases between. CDR1 and CDR2 (germline): SEHNR, FQNEAQ (reference sequence). The CDR3 is 14 residues long. The CDR3 DNA reads as TGTGCCAGCAGCTGGACCGGGACTAATGAAAAACTGTTTTTT. It encodes CASSWTGTNEKLFF.

This clonotype showed up just a few times. The chain is built from TRBV14 and TRBJ2-5; D possibly corresponds to TRBD2 (7 bases). CDR3 length: 16 amino acids. Deletions cut 4 bases from V and 2 bases from J, with 17 bases between. Per the germline V gene, CDR1 is SGHDN and CDR2 is FVKESK. CDR3 nucleotide sequence: TGTGCCAGCAGCCCCCAAAAGGGGGGGTCACAAGAGACCCAGTACTTC. Residues: CASSPQKGGSQETQYF.

This sequence joins TRBV10-3 and TRBJ2-1; 9 bases are shared with TRBD2. Trimming took 10 bases from V and 5 from J; bases not matched to a gene: 9. The CDR3 totals 14 residues. Germline V gene data show CDR1 as ENHRY and CDR2 as SYGVKD. Here the CDR3 DNA reads TGTGCCACCGAACCGACTAGCGGTAACAATGAGCAGTTCTTC. Protein product: CATEPTSGNNEQFF.

This clonotype was detected a few times. This chain joins TRBV5-1 and TRBJ1-1; tentative D call: TRBD1 (5 bases). Looked up from germline, CDR1 is SGHRS and CDR2 is YFSETQ. The CDR3 consists of 16 residues. The ends were cut back, 1 base at V and 5 bases at J, with 18 bases in the middle. In nucleotides, the CDR3 is TGCGCCAGCAGCTTGTATAGGGACGGGGGGTATACTGAAGCTTTCTTT. Its protein is CASSLYRDGGYTEAFF.

The chain recombines TRBV13 with TRBJ1-1; perhaps TRBD1 as D (5 bases). Trimming took 5 bases from V and 1 from J, leaving 14 bases between them. The germline CDR1 and CDR2 sequences are PRHDT and FYEKMQ (reference sequence). This CDR3 region has 15 residues. The DNA for the CDR3 is TGTGCCAGCAGCAGTTCGCAGGGACCGAACACTGAAGCTTTCTTT. As protein: CASSSSQGPNTEAFF. Full variable domain (missing parts from reference TRBV13 and TRBJ1-1): AAGVIQSPRHLIKEKRETATLKCYPIPRHDTVYWYQQGPGQDPQFLISFYEKMQSDKGSIPDRFSAQQFSDYHSELNMSSLELGDSALYFCASSSSQGPNTEAFFGQGTRLTVV.

J is TRBJ2-7 and V is TRBV21-1; no DNA check was done on the table's D call, TRBD2. TRBV21-1 is a documented pseudogene. This CDR3 has 14 amino acids. The CDR3 region has the DNA TGTGCCAGCAGCACCTTCGGACTAAGCTACGAGCAGTACTTC. This translates into CASSTFGLSYEQYF.

As to this clonotype: Just one base apart from a much larger clone, this may be a read error. The chain combines TRBV7-9 with TRBJ1-1; D ambiguous. The CDR3 is made up of 14 amino acids. CDR1 and CDR2 from the germline V gene are SEHNR and FQNEAQ (reference sequence). CDR3 protein: CTSSLVGENTEASF. CDR3 coding DNA: TGTACCAGCAGCTTAGTAGGCGAGAACACTGAAGCTTCCTTT.